This TCR beta chain appears in the sequencing data of a study of blood T cell repertoires in COVID-19. Study context: The United States, Italy and Spain supplied acute and convalescent COVID-19 samples. PBMCs, B-cell-depleted T cells, or T cells were the source of the cDNA or gDNA that made up the material.

This CDR3 comprises 16 residues. The germline CDR1 and CDR2 sequences are SNHLY and FYNNEI. The V gene lost 4 bases and the J gene lost 0 bases, with 13 bases spanning the gap. Source study methods: Researchers report that nucleated cell counts were estimated from reference gene primer amplification. Some clones are missing from TCRdb's copy, which holds only in-frame ones; the method was immunoSEQ multiplex PCR. D and trimming come from the DNA, and the V and J calls and clone size come from that table. The table includes 95,000 to 100,000 clones, 92% detected once. This receptor was obtained from a man aged 45 to 65 with active COVID-19. The source material was peripheral blood. The rearrangement uses TRBV2 and TRBJ1-3; maybe TRBD1 (6 bases). The CDR3 DNA reads TGTGCCAGCAGTGCCCACAGGGAAGTCTCTGGAAACACCATATATTTT. It encodes CASSAHREVSGNTIYF.